This TCR beta chain was captured by sequencing in a study of radiation and T cells in renal cell carcinoma (dated by TCRdb to the early 2020s). Concerning the study at large: In total, approximately 51 samples, comprising 26 tumors and around 27 peripheral blood samples, were subjected to TCR beta sequencing. The final blood draw was performed at 4 weeks after radiation, at the same time as nephrectomy. In the approximately 53 samples combined, some 4 million unique CDR3 nucleotide sequences were found, encoding about 3 million unique CDR3 amino acid sequences.

As concerns this clone: No antigen is known for it. The sample holds no much larger clone one base away, and base qualities are not on file.

The sample's time point, from its label and the paper: blood 4 weeks post-SBRT, at nephrectomy. The sample's treatment or condition, from its label and the paper: 15 Gy SBRT to primary tumor, nephrectomy 4 weeks later. Samples were obtained from a clinical trial, in which 15 Gy stereotactic body radiation therapy was delivered to primary renal cell carcinomas and nephrectomy was performed 4 weeks later. To follow tumor-enriched clonotypes, serial peripheral blood was collected from radiation-treated patients at baseline and at 2 weeks and 4 weeks after SBRT. Every patient had renal cell carcinoma of clear cell pathology. Genomic DNA for TCR sequencing was prepared using the QIAamp DNA Blood Mini Kit (Qiagen). Only samples passing all quality control checks were included in the analyses. TCR beta libraries were generated from genomic DNA with the immunoSEQ kit, following the manufacturer's recommendations. Library preparation used a first multiplex PCR with proprietary primers, then a second PCR adding unique barcodes, with bead cleanups after each round. A positive control reaction and a negative control reaction, both provided in the kit, were run with every batch of samples. The final libraries were assessed on an Agilent 4200 TapeStation D1000 ScreenTape, pooled by volume, and quantified by qPCR. Sequencing was performed on an Illumina NextSeq500 using a MidOutput 150-cycle cartridge, with 156 Read1 cycles, 15 Index1 cycles, and the kit custom primers. The pooled library was loaded at approximately 0.92 pM with around 20% PhiX control spiked in. Per the authors' processing: Vendor-processed data were analyzed in R, with a clonotype defined as all T cells sharing the same CDR3 nucleotide sequence. In the clone abundance analyses, frequencies were normalized to the 10,000 most abundant clones in each sample. Public T cell clones, averaging fewer than five per sample, were removed before analysis. Tumor-enriched and baseline blood-enriched clonotypes were defined by at least a 32-fold difference in abundance between compartments. A beta-binomial differential abundance model was used to identify clonotypes that expanded or contracted between blood time points. The Baroni-Urbani and Buser coefficient was used to measure tumor-blood repertoire similarity, and groups were compared with two-tailed Wilcoxon tests in R. Held by TCRdb, this immuneACCESS table contains in-frame sequences only and omits some clones. Under half of the omission traces to an unresolved V gene where checked; the cause of the rest is unknown. That table is the source of V, J and clone size, and D and trimming were worked out from the DNA. The sample table records tens of thousands of clones; over 70% of these occur just once. 33% of the sample rests with the top ten.

The paper's findings and limits, for the study overall: Effects of radiation dose or scheduling on the TCR repertoire could not be addressed with the single-armed trial design. Because pretreatment tumor biopsies were not available, the study could not determine whether clonotypes were already present within the tumor at baseline. In blood, the top tumor clonotypes increased from baseline to 2 weeks after radiation and then shrank by 4 weeks, which suggests a temporary expansion of tumor-resident clones. Changes in the blood repertoire were not tracked past 4 weeks after treatment.

The cysteine opens and the phenylalanine closes a CDR3 of 16 amino acids. Only CDR3 DNA is held: 48 bases, read in frame from base 1. In the germline V gene (reference sequence), CDR1 corresponds to MNHEY and CDR2 to SMNVEV. V and J lose 8 bases and 1 base, and a span of 21 bases separates them. Recombination linked TRBV27 to TRBJ2-7; perhaps TRBD2 is the D gene, with 5 bases matching. The sample was blood, taken from a patient whose treatment included radiotherapy and nephrectomy. This clonotype was obtained from a man between 60 and 75 years old with renal cell carcinoma. CDR3 region: CASRGTRGMGSYEQYF. The bases read TGTGCCAGCCGAGGTACCAGAGGGATGGGATCCTACGAGCAGTACTTC.